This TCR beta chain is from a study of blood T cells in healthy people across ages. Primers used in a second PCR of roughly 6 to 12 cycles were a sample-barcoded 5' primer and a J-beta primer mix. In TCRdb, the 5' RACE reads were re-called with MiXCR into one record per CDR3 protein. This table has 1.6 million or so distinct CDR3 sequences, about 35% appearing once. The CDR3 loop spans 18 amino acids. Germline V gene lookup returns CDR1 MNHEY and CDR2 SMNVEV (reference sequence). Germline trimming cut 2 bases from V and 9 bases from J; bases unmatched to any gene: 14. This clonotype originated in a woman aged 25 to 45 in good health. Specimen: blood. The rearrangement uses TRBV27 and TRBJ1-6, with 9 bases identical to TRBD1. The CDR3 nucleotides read TGTGCCAGCAGTTTAGGGACAGGGAGTAAAGGGTATCGTTCACCCCTCCACTTT. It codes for CASSLGTGSKGYRSPLHF.